The 12 T cell receptor beta chains in this list originate from one sample, sequenced in a study of STAT5B mutations in CD4+ large granular lymphocyte leukemia. Some clones are missing from TCRdb's copy, which holds only in-frame ones; the method was immunoSEQ multiplex PCR. The sample carries about 40,000 clones, roughly four fifths recorded once. The sequenced sample was CD4+ T cells from blood buffy coats. Receptor source: a human donor in good health.

The gene calls are TRBV11-3 and TRBJ1-1; D is perhaps TRBD1 (6 bases). Between the trimmed V and J ends, which lost 5 bases and 5 bases, there was a span of 15 bases. The CDR3 spans 14 residues. Germline V CDR1 and CDR2: SGHNT, YENEEA. The CDR3 here is CASSLFEGGTEAFF. In nucleotides, the CDR3 is TGTGCCAGCAGCCTGTTTGAGGGGGGAACTGAAGCTTTCTTT.

The chain combines TRBV5-1 with TRBJ2-2; 10 bases agree with TRBD1. The ends lost 0 bases at V and 7 bases at J; junction bases unmatched: 6. CDR1 and CDR2 from the germline V gene are SGHRS and YFSETQ. This CDR3 has 16 amino acids. The CDR3 sequence is CASSLGWTGGNGELFF. The CDR3 nucleotides read TGCGCCAGCAGCTTGGGTTGGACAGGGGGAAACGGGGAGCTGTTTTTT.

The gene calls are TRBV7-9 and TRBJ2-1; 8 nucleotides match TRBD2. Germline V gene sequence: CDR1 SEHNR, CDR2 FQNEAQ (reference sequence). The CDR3 sequence is 17 residues long. V lost 7 bases and J lost 0; bases outside the gene matches: 11. CDR3 bases: TGTGCCAGCACCGAATCGTTAGCGGGAAACTCCTACAATGAGCAGTTCTTC. Translation gives CASTESLAGNSYNEQFF. The variable domain in full, with the rest retrieved from reference TRBV7-9 and TRBJ2-1, is DTGVSQNPRHKITKRGQNVTFRCDPISEHNRLYWYRQTLGQGPEFLTYFQNEAQLEKSRLLSDRFSAERPKGSFSTLEIQRTEQGDSAMYLCASTESLAGNSYNEQFFGPGTRLTVL.

The chain combines TRBV7-9 with TRBJ2-2, with D perhaps matching TRBD1 or TRBD2 (5 bases each). CDR1 SEHNR and CDR2 FQNEAQ come from the germline V gene (reference sequence). Trimming took 4 bases from V and 6 from J, leaving 24 bases between them. The CDR3 sequence is 18 residues long. The CDR3 spells CASSSRQLSGFEAGELFF. The CDR3 coding sequence is TGTGCCAGCAGCTCGCGACAGCTCTCGGGATTCGAGGCCGGGGAGCTGTTTTTT.

V and J are TRBV6-1 and TRBJ1-2; a weak D match, TRBD1 (6 bases). Trimming pared 0 bases from V and 5 bases from J, leaving 13 bases between. The CDR3 extends over 15 amino acids. CDR1 and CDR2 (germline): MNHNS, SASEGT. The CDR3 DNA follows: TGTGCCAGCAGTGAAGCGGCACAGGGCATTTATGGCTACACCTTC. It is translated as CASSEAAQGIYGYTF.

This chain joins TRBV11-3 and TRBJ1-6; no clear D gene. The V end lost 3 bases, the J end lost 7 bases, and 10 bases lay between the germline ends. This CDR3 comprises 14 residues. CDR1 is SGHNT and CDR2 is YENEEA in the germline V gene. For the CDR3, the DNA is TGTGCCAGCAGCTTGGGTGCGGAGAATTCACCCCTCCACTTT. Encoded protein: CASSLGAENSPLHF.

The J gene is TRBJ2-1, the V gene TRBV11-1; TRBD1 agrees at 8 bases. CDR1 and CDR2 from the germline V gene are SGHAT and FQDESV (reference sequence). V shed 5 bases, J shed 7 bases, and the junction held 10 bases outside the gene matches. CDR3 length: 15 amino acids. The CDR3 protein is CASSLSTGVRNEQFF. The CDR3 nucleotides read TGTGCCAGCAGCCTCTCGACAGGGGTGCGGAATGAGCAGTTCTTC.

The V and J genes are TRBV6-6 and TRBJ1-5; D possibly corresponds to TRBD1 (5 bases). Per germline, CDR1 MNHNY and CDR2 SVGAGI (reference sequence). The CDR3 runs to 16 residues. Trimming took 2 bases from V and 2 from J, leaving 13 bases between them. This CDR3 reads CASSYLQRGGNQPQHF. CDR3 in DNA: TGTGCCAGCAGTTACCTCCAGAGGGGTGGCAATCAGCCCCAGCATTTT.

V gene TRBV6-5 combines with J gene TRBJ2-4; TRBD2 is a possible D gene (7 bases). This CDR3 is 14 amino acids long. CDR1 is MNHEY, CDR2 SVGAGI, per germline. Trimming shortened V by 0 bases and J by 8 bases, and 11 bases separated the two germline ends. In DNA form, the CDR3 reads TGTGCCAGCAGTTACTCGGGGGGGCTTGACATTCAGTACTTC. Protein: CASSYSGGLDIQYF.

This chain connects TRBV7-3 to TRBJ1-2, with D possibly matching TRBD1 (5 bases). The CDR3 contains 14 residues. Per germline, CDR1 SGHTA and CDR2 FQGTGA. The ends were cut back, 6 bases at V and 3 bases at J, with 14 bases in the middle. For the CDR3, the DNA is TGTGCCAGCAGTTTATCCGGGACTGACTATGGCTACACCTTC. As protein: CASSLSGTDYGYTF. The whole variable domain, remainder taken from reference TRBV7-3 and TRBJ1-2, is GAGVSQTPSNKVTEKGKYVELRCDPISGHTALYWYRQSLGQGPEFLIYFQGTGAADDSGLPNDRFFAVRPEGSVSTLKIQRTERGDSAVYLCASSLSGTDYGYTFGSGTRLTVV.

The rearrangement links TRBV7-3 to TRBJ2-7; D is undetermined. V lost 1 base and J 2 bases, leaving 9 bases between the germline ends. The CDR3 has 14 residues. Germline V CDR1 and CDR2: SGHTA, FQGTGA. The CDR3 here is CASSLMGDTYEQYF. The CDR3 nucleotides are TGTGCCAGCAGCTTAATGGGCGATACCTACGAGCAGTACTTC.

This clone was seen only once. In DNA, the CDR3 is TGTGCCAGCAGTGTAGTGGGTAGCTCCTACGAGCAGTACTTC. Its protein is CASSVVGSSYEQYF. This chain links TRBV25-1 with TRBJ2-7; D is uncertain. The CDR3 loop spans 14 amino acids. CDR1 MGHDK and CDR2 SYGVNS come from the germline V gene. Deletions cut 4 bases from V and 0 bases from J, with 10 bases between.